A single sample gave rise to the 16 T cell receptor beta chains below, sequenced in a study of blood T cells in healthy people across ages. Using a J-beta primer mix together with a sample-barcoded 5' primer, a second PCR was run for roughly 6 to 12 cycles. TCRdb passed the 5' RACE reads through MiXCR, listing each CDR3 protein once. This table holds about 580,000 distinct CDR3 sequences, less than 60% found once. The sequenced material came from blood. The receptors derive from a man older than 75 in good health.

This clonotype has at least ten counts. This rearrangement joins TRBV6-6 to TRBJ2-3; D possibly corresponds to TRBD1 (6 bases). Germline assignment: CDR1 MNHNY and CDR2 SVGAGI (reference sequence). Trimming removed 5 bases from V and 2 bases from J, with 20 bases in between. This CDR3 has 17 residues. CDR3 sequence (DNA): TGTGCCAGCAGTAATGGACAGCTAACTGCCTTCACAGATACGCAGTATTTT. Protein sequence: CASSNGQLTAFTDTQYF.

The chain carries TRBV7-3 and TRBJ2-7; TRBD1 aligns across 7 bases. This CDR3 spans 14 amino acids. Trimming took 5 bases from V and 2 from J; bases not matched to a gene: 6. CDR1 is SGHTA, CDR2 FQGTGA, per germline. The CDR3 DNA is TGTGCCAGCAGCCCGACAGGGCGTACCTACGAGCAGTACTTC. Translated: CASSPTGRTYEQYF.

The rearrangement joins TRBV12-3 or TRBV12-4 to TRBJ2-1, with 12 bases identical to TRBD1. Germline trimming cut 4 bases from V and 8 bases from J; bases unmatched to any gene: 6. The CDR3 has 15 residues. The CDR3 loop reads CASSSGTGGFDEQFF. CDR3 DNA sequence: TGTGCCAGCAGTTCCGGGACAGGGGGCTTCGATGAGCAGTTCTTC.

The chain carries TRBV5-6 and TRBJ1-1, with D perhaps TRBD1 (6 bases). Trimming removed 10 bases from V and 4 bases from J, with 20 bases in between. CDR1 and CDR2 (germline): SGHDT, YYEEEE. This CDR3 spans 14 amino acids. The CDR3 nucleotides are TGTGCCTCCACCCCCAGGGGTAGAAGCACTGAAGCTTTCTTT. Protein: CASTPRGRSTEAFF. Supplemented by reference TRBV5-6 and TRBJ1-1, the full variable domain reads DAGVTQSPTHLIKTRGQQVTLRCSPKSGHDTVSWYQQALGQGPQFIFQYYEEEERQRGNFPDRFSGHQFPNYSSELNVNALLLGDSALYLCASTPRGRSTEAFFGQGTRLTVV.

The gene calls are TRBV7-2 and TRBJ1-4; no definite D call. CDR1 and CDR2 from the germline V gene are SGHTA and FQGNSA. Trimming shortened V by 8 bases and J by 4 bases, and 11 bases separated the two germline ends. The CDR3 sequence is 13 residues long. The CDR3 protein is CASSRQYNEKLFF. CDR3 DNA: TGTGCCAGCTCGCGGCAGTATAATGAAAAACTGTTTTTT.

The J gene is TRBJ2-3, the V gene TRBV7-2; 8 nucleotides match TRBD1. Germline lookup yields CDR1 SGHTA and CDR2 FQGNSA. V was clipped by 8 bases and J by 0 bases; unmatched bases: 7. The CDR3 consists of 15 residues. The CDR3 DNA reads TGTGCCAGCTCGAGGCAGGGGGCTAGCACAGATACGCAGTATTTT. This gives the protein CASSRQGASTDTQYF.

V usage is TRBV7-3 and J usage is TRBJ1-2, with a tentative D call TRBD1 (6 bases). Germline-derived CDR1 and CDR2 are SGHTA and FQGTGA. The length of the CDR3 is 14 residues. Between the trimmed V and J ends, which lost 0 bases and 8 bases, there was a span of 13 bases. The CDR3 spells CASSLTRGQGGYTF. DNA of the CDR3: TGTGCCAGCAGCTTAACGCGGGGGCAGGGCGGCTACACCTTC.

This clonotype has ten or more counts. This chain connects TRBV10-1 to TRBJ1-6; possibly TRBD1 for D (6 bases). Per germline, CDR1 WNHNN and CDR2 SYGVQD (reference sequence). V lost 7 bases and J 8 bases, leaving 18 bases between the germline ends. The CDR3 covers 15 residues. The CDR3, as DNA: TGCGCCAGCATTCCACCCGGGACAATCGATTCACCCCTCCACTTT. It codes for CASIPPGTIDSPLHF.

Worth noting for this clonotype: Given a much more abundant clone one base away, this may be a read error. The chain combines TRBV24-1 with TRBJ1-2, with D hard to call. The CDR3 totals 14 residues. Germline V gene lookup returns CDR1 KGHDR and CDR2 SFDVKD. Trimming pared 2 bases from V and 2 bases from J, leaving 8 bases between. The CDR3 nucleotides read TGTGCCACCAGTGATTGGAACAGCAACTATGGCTACACCTTC. Translating it yields CATSDWNSNYGYTF.

The gene calls are TRBV20-1 and TRBJ1-2; a possible D gene is TRBD1 (5 bases). Germline lookup yields CDR1 DFQATT and CDR2 SNEGSKA (reference sequence). CDR3 length: 12 residues. The V end lost 4 bases, the J end lost 7 bases, and 13 bases lay between the germline ends. In DNA, the CDR3 is TGCAGTGCTATGGGGGGGGTGGGTGGCTACACCTTC. This encodes CSAMGGVGGYTF.

The genes are TRBV7-9 and TRBJ2-7; 7 bases fit TRBD1. CDR1 and CDR2 (germline): SEHNR, FQNEAQ (reference sequence). This CDR3 has 14 residues. After removal of 5 bases from V and 2 bases from J, the junction contained 6 bases not matched to a gene. Here the CDR3 reads CASSPGTVPYEQYF. CDR3 DNA sequence: TGTGCCAGCAGCCCTGGGACAGTTCCCTACGAGCAGTACTTC.

This clonotype appeared a few times. The chain joins TRBV6-2 or TRBV6-3 to TRBJ1-5; tentative D call: TRBD1 (5 bases). The CDR3 is made up of 17 amino acids. V gave up 10 bases and J gave up 4 bases, with 26 bases separating them. Germline V lookup: CDR1 MNHEY, CDR2 SVGEGT. This CDR3 is CATRVIPGRVNNQPQHF. The CDR3 nucleotides read TGTGCCACCCGAGTCATTCCGGGACGGGTTAATAATCAGCCCCAGCATTTT.

The table lists this clonotype with many counts. V and J are TRBV29-1 and TRBJ2-7; D possibly corresponds to TRBD1 (6 bases). CDR3 length: 12 residues. Germline CDR1 SQVTM, CDR2 ANQGSEA. V was cut by 4 bases and J by 2 bases, with 9 bases left in between. CDR3 nucleotide sequence: TGCAGCGTTGGGACAGCGGCCTACGAGCAGTACTTC. Protein: CSVGTAAYEQYF.

The chain links TRBV5-1 to TRBJ2-3; D is undetermined. The germline V gene has CDR1 SGHRS and CDR2 YFSETQ. V dropped 3 bases and J dropped 0 bases, with 17 bases sitting between them. This CDR3 is 17 amino acids long. CDR3 DNA sequence: TGCGCCAGCAGCTCCACCGGACGGCAGCTTAGCACAGATACGCAGTATTTT. Encoded protein: CASSSTGRQLSTDTQYF.

V usage is TRBV7-2 and J usage is TRBJ1-2; D unresolved. Trimming shortened V by 1 base and J by 8 bases, and 11 bases separated the two germline ends. Germline CDR1 reads SGHTA; CDR2 reads FQGNSA. CDR3 length: 13 amino acids. CDR3 in DNA: TGTGCCAGCAGCTTAGACCAGGATGGCGGCTACACCTTC. Protein product: CASSLDQDGGYTF.

V and J are TRBV24-1 and TRBJ2-3, with D maybe TRBD2 (6 bases). CDR1 KGHDR and CDR2 SFDVKD come from the germline V gene. The CDR3 runs 14 residues. The V end lost 3 bases, the J end lost 4 bases, and 10 bases lay between the germline ends. This CDR3 reads CATSDPGLSDTQYF. The CDR3, as DNA: TGTGCCACCAGTGATCCCGGACTATCAGATACGCAGTATTTT.